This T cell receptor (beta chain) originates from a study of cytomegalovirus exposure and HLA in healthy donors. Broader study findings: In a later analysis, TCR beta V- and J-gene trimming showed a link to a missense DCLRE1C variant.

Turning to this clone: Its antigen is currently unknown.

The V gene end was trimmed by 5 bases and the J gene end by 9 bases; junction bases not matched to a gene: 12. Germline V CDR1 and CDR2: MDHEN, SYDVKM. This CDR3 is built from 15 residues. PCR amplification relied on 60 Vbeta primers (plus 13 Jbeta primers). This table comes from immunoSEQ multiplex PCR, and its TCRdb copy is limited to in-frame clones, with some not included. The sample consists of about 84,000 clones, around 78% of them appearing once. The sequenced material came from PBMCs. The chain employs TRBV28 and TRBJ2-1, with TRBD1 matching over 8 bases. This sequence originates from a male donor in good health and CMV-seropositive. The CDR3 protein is CASSPQTGARAEQFF. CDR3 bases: TGTGCCAGCAGTCCCCAGACAGGGGCGAGGGCTGAGCAGTTCTTC.